What follows describes a single T cell receptor beta chain. Its antigen is not identified. The germline gives CDR1 DFQATT, CDR2 SNEGSKA (reference sequence). Trimming shortened V by 7 bases and J by 14 bases, and 17 bases separated the two germline ends. The length of the CDR3 is 11 residues. The data derive from a study of cytomegalovirus exposure and HLA in healthy donors. Across the whole study: In a later analysis, the roughly 120 validation repertoires were reported to have used the same platform as the roughly 610 first-cohort repertoires.

Sequenced by immunoSEQ multiplex PCR; TCRdb stores in-frame clones only, minus some. The repertoire holds a few hundred thousand clones, with 80% to 90% as singletons. Study results and limitations: A later analysis found first-cohort TCR clusters tended to co-occur in the roughly 120 validation repertoires. Investigators reported 164 TCR beta chains as tied to cytomegalovirus.

Sequenced sample: PBMCs. This chain links TRBV20-1 with TRBJ1-4, with a weak D call TRBD1 (6 bases). The TCR sequence derives from a woman between 18 and 29 years old in good health and CMV-seronegative. CDR3 in amino acids: CSGASLGALFF. DNA of the CDR3: TGCAGTGGGGCTAGTCTGGGGGCTCTGTTTTTT.